This T cell receptor beta chain was observed in a study of CXCR3-negative and CXCR3-positive naive CD8 T cells. Findings and limits, study-wide: TRBV-TRBJ usage was similar across naive CXCR3 subsets but distinct in memory cells. The naive subsets expressed comparable surface CD5, and the authors inferred TCR strength from TRB CDR3 properties. More hydrophobic TRB CDR3s occurred in CXCR3-positive than in CXCR3-negative naive cells.

The CDR3 length is 14 residues. CDR1 is LGHNA, CDR2 YNFKEQ, per germline. In preparing the TRB cDNA libraries, 5' RACE with UMI labels was used. TCRdb re-called the 5' RACE reads and gives one entry per CDR3 protein, without DNA. The listing contains just under 65,000 distinct CDR3 sequences. Researchers sorted 300,000 cells of each CD8+ T cell subset in triplicate. On this clonotype itself: The antigen remains undetermined.

The receptor's source is a human donor in good health. Some clones in this sample may be carry-over from other donors' samples. The chain recombines TRBV4-2 with TRBJ2-7; as DNA is missing, the TRBD1 call by TCRdb cannot be tested. Sequenced material: naive CXCR3+ CD8+ T cells from blood. The sample's subset: CD45RO-CCR7+CD27+CD95- naive CD8+ T cells expressing CXCR3 (TNR3+). The CDR3 sequence is CASSPGPGTLEQYF.